The present T cell receptor (beta chain) was sequenced within a study of CD8 T cells in Susac syndrome. TCR beta sequencing covered blood CD8+ and CD4+ T cells. The CD8+ and CD4+ T cells were isolated magnetically using a negative isolation approach, whereas the TEMRA cells were enriched by FACS. Per the germline V gene, CDR1 is MNHEY and CDR2 is SMNVEV (reference sequence). Losses at the gene ends were 4 bases for V and 0 bases for J; bases not matched to a gene: 5. The CDR3 covers 15 residues. Concerning this clonotype: The antigen is undetermined.

It was with random hexamers that about 0.45 to 1 ug RNA was reverse transcribed. Multiplex immunoSEQ PCR targeted 54 Vbeta and 13 Jbeta TCR beta segments. TCRdb passed the immunoSEQ multiplex PCR reads through MiXCR, listing each CDR3 protein once. The sample includes under 550,000 distinct CDR3 sequences, approximately 85% of them seen just once. The study's findings and limits: The number of individuals included in the study's TCR sequencing and HLA analysis was acknowledged as relatively small.

Sequencing input: CD8+ T cells from PBMCs. The TCR comes from a human donor with multiple sclerosis. The chain joins TRBV27 to TRBJ1-2; TRBD1 aligns across 7 bases. CDR3 sequence (DNA): TGTGCCAGCAGTTCGACAGGGACTACTAACTATGGCTACACCTTC. It specifies CASSSTGTTNYGYTF.